The subject of this entry is one T cell receptor beta chain. Per the germline V gene, CDR1 is LNHNV and CDR2 is YYDKDF (reference sequence). This CDR3 spans 13 amino acids. V was shortened by 0 bases and J by 5 bases, with 8 bases between the two germline ends. This specimen comes from a study of T cells after somatic rescue of genetic block. Only in-frame clones appear in the TCRdb table, and some are missing; sequencing was by immunoSEQ multiplex PCR. The sample lists under 150,000 clones, about 90% occurring once. The clonotype was recovered from a woman under 30. The chain carries TRBV15 and TRBJ2-7; no clear D gene. The sample consisted of peripheral blood mononuclear cells (PBMCs). In DNA form, the CDR3 reads TGTGCCACCAGCAGAGAATCACGAGACGAGCAGTACTTC. Encoded protein: CATSRESRDEQYF.